These 2 T cell receptor beta chains were sequenced from one sample in a study of control samples from healthy donors and cancer patients. Sequencing used immunoSEQ multiplex PCR; TCRdb keeps in-frame clones, though not all of them. The table has about 160,000 clones, 92% seen once; the top ten hold 0.68%. What was sequenced was blood. The receptors were gathered from a woman in her 30s in good health.

The J gene is TRBJ2-5, the V gene TRBV12-3 or TRBV12-4; the D is unclear. Between the trimmed V and J ends, which lost 3 bases and 1 base, there was a span of 6 bases. This CDR3 comprises 13 residues. Here the CDR3 reads CASSLGIQETQYF. CDR3 nucleotides: TGTGCCAGCAGTTTGGGCATCCAAGAGACCCAGTACTTC.

CDR3 nucleotide sequence: TGTGCCAGCAGTGAACCCGGGACAGGGGTGAATGAGCAGTTCTTC. Its translation: CASSEPGTGVNEQFF. The V gene is TRBV6-1, the J gene TRBJ2-1; 10 bases are shared with TRBD1. V lost 2 bases and J lost 7; bases outside the gene matches: 5. This CDR3 has 15 residues. Germline CDR1 reads MNHNS; CDR2 reads SASEGT.